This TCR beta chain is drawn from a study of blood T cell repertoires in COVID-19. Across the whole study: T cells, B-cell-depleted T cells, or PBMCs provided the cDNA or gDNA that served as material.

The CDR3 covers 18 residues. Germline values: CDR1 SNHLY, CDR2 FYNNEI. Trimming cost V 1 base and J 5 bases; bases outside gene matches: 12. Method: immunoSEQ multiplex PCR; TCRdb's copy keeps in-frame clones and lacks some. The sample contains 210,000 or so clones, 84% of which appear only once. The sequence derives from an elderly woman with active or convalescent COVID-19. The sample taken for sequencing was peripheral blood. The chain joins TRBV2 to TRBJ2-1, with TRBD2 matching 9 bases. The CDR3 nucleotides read TGTGCCAGCAGTGAAGAAGTCGGCGGGAGGGCCTATGACAATGAGCAGTTCTTC. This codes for CASSEEVGGRAYDNEQFF. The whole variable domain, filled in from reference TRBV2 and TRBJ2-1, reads EPEVTQTPSHQVTQMGQEVILRCVPISNHLYFYWYRQILGQKVEFLVSFYNNEISEKSEIFDDQFSVERPDGSNFTLKIRSTKLEDSAMYFCASSEEVGGRAYDNEQFFGPGTRLTVL.